This T cell receptor beta chain stems from a study of cytomegalovirus exposure and HLA in healthy donors. Study-wide results and caveats: Association of roughly 18,000 TCR beta sequences with HLA alleles was found at 0.05 false discovery rate in a later analysis. Productive rates of about 87% or about 30% were seen for most TCR beta V segments in an earlier analysis.

13 Jbeta primers and 60 Vbeta primers were used for the PCR. Measured with immunoSEQ multiplex PCR; TCRdb has only the in-frame clones, and not every one. The sample includes tens of thousands of clones, about 80% of them seen just once. V was cut by 5 bases and J by 4 bases, with 14 bases left in between. Germline assignment: CDR1 SEHNR and CDR2 FQNEAQ (reference sequence). The CDR3 spans 14 residues. Notes on this clone: As yet, its antigen is unknown.

This chain connects TRBV7-9 to TRBJ2-5; D is perhaps TRBD1 (5 bases). The sequenced material came from PBMCs. The clonotype comes from a male donor in good health and CMV-seronegative. In DNA form, the CDR3 reads TGTGCCAGCAGCCCCCAGGGCAGGATAGAGACCCAGTACTTC. It codes for CASSPQGRIETQYF.